What follows describes a single T cell receptor (beta chain). Its antigen is currently unknown. The CDR3 extends over 15 amino acids. J gave up 2 bases and V 4 bases, and 6 bases lay outside the gene matches. Looked up from germline, CDR1 is SGDLS and CDR2 is YYNGEE. This was a deep-level run. Sequenced by immunoSEQ multiplex PCR; TCRdb stores in-frame clones only, minus some. The sample lists hundreds of thousands of clones, 96% occurring once. CD45RO-negative cells were positively selected for CCR7, leaving out terminally differentiated effector memory CD45RA+ cells. This sample was taken from a study of shared clonotypes between healthy human individuals. Overall study results and limits: The generation probabilities recorded for non-shared clonotypes fell below those of clonotypes shared by all four donors.

This chain connects TRBV9 to TRBJ2-1; 7 nucleotides match TRBD1. Sequenced sample: naive CD8+ T cells sorted from blood. The TCR originated in a woman in her twenties or thirties in good health. CDR3 amino acids: CASSPYRGPYNEQFF. The CDR3 nucleotides are TGTGCCAGCAGCCCGTACAGGGGCCCCTACAATGAGCAGTTCTTC.